These T cell receptor beta chains were read from a single sample in a study of regulatory T cells in long-lasting Graves disease. TCRdb reprocessed the multiplex PCR reads with MiXCR, giving one entry per CDR3 protein. The sample records 400,000 to 550,000 distinct CDR3 sequences, around 17% being singletons. The sample was also linked to a second study, of T cells in Graves' hyperthyroidism and ophthalmopathy.

The starting material was peripheral blood mononuclear cells (PBMCs), obtained at new diagnosis, from a patient treated with antithyroid drugs. The source of these receptors is a woman in her 30s with Graves disease. CDR3s include the opening cysteine and the closing phenylalanine or tryptophan. A D gene is named only where the DNA matches it firmly. Not all rows give a size; the values are once, few, many and, for expanded clones, a class.

d_call: NA
clone_size: many
v_call: TRBV28
j_call: TRBJ2-1
cdr3_nt: TGTGCCAGCAGAGCGTTCTCCTACAATGAGCAGTTCTTC
cdr3_aa: CASRAFSYNEQFF

d_call: NA
clone_size: NA
v_call: TRBV29-1
j_call: TRBJ2-7
cdr3_nt: TGCAGCGTTGAGGGCGGCACCTACGAGCAGTACTTC
cdr3_aa: CSVEGGTYEQYF

d_call: NA
clone_size: NA
v_call: TRBV6-1
j_call: TRBJ2-7
cdr3_nt: TGTGCCAGCGAAGGAGGGGGGCTCTACGAGCAGTGCTTC
cdr3_aa: CASEGGGLYEQCF

d_call: NA
clone_size: many
v_call: TRBV15
j_call: TRBJ1-1
cdr3_nt: TGTGCCACCAGCAGAGACCTGCAGGACACTGAAGCTTTCTTT
cdr3_aa: CATSRDLQDTEAFF

d_call: TRBD2
clone_size: NA
v_call: TRBV15
j_call: TRBJ2-2
cdr3_nt: TGTGCCACCAGCAGGTTACTAGCGGCAATGAACACCGGGGAGCTGTTTTTT
cdr3_aa: CATSRLLAAMNTGELFF

d_call: NA
clone_size: few
v_call: TRBV5-1
j_call: TRBJ1-2
cdr3_nt: TGCGCCAGCAGTCCCCCAGGATTACACGGGGCGAGGGGCTACACCTTC
cdr3_aa: CASSPPGLHGARGYTF

d_call: TRBD2
clone_size: many
v_call: TRBV20-1
j_call: TRBJ2-1
cdr3_nt: TGCAGTGTAGAGGAGACTAGCGGGATAACCTACAATGAGCAGTTCTTC
cdr3_aa: CSVEETSGITYNEQFF

d_call: NA
clone_size: many
v_call: TRBV24-1
j_call: TRBJ2-5
cdr3_nt: TGTGCCACCAGCACCGACCACAGGAACCAAGAGACCCAGTACTTC
cdr3_aa: CATSTDHRNQETQYF

d_call: NA
clone_size: many
v_call: TRBV6-2/TRBV6-3
j_call: TRBJ1-4
cdr3_nt: TGTGCCAGCAGTGCCCGGGACGTCCCGAATGAAAAACTGTTTTTT
cdr3_aa: CASSARDVPNEKLFF

d_call: NA
clone_size: many
v_call: TRBV11-1
j_call: TRBJ2-5
cdr3_nt: TGTGCCAGCAAAAGCCGGGACACCCAAGAGACCCAGTACTTC
cdr3_aa: CASKSRDTQETQYF

d_call: TRBD2
clone_size: many
v_call: TRBV12-3/TRBV12-4
j_call: TRBJ2-7
cdr3_nt: TGTGCCAGCAGCCCCTGGACTAGCGAATTGGACGAGCAGTACTTC
cdr3_aa: CASSPWTSELDEQYF

d_call: TRBD1
clone_size: many
v_call: TRBV6-1
j_call: TRBJ1-1
cdr3_nt: TGTGCCAGCAGTATAGGACAGGGGGCTCGAAACACTGAAGCTTTCTTT
cdr3_aa: CASSIGQGARNTEAFF

d_call: TRBD1
clone_size: many
v_call: TRBV20-1
j_call: TRBJ1-4
cdr3_nt: TGCAGTGCTAACCCAGAACGGGACAGGCTAAATGAAAAACTGTTTTTT
cdr3_aa: CSANPERDRLNEKLFF

d_call: NA
clone_size: few
v_call: TRBV5-1
j_call: TRBJ1-1
cdr3_nt: TGCGCCAGCAGCTTAGGGCACAGGGAGAGGACTGAAGCTTTCTTT
cdr3_aa: CASSLGHRERTEAFF

d_call: TRBD2
clone_size: many
v_call: TRBV2
j_call: TRBJ2-2
cdr3_nt: TGTGCCAGACCGGGACTAGCGGGAGGAGCACGGGGCACCGGGGAGCTGTTTTTT
cdr3_aa: CARPGLAGGARGTGELFF

d_call: NA
clone_size: NA
v_call: TRBV7-9
j_call: TRBJ1-6
cdr3_nt: TGTGCCAGCAGCTTAGGTTCCCAGCCCGACCGGTATATTAATTCACCCCTCCACTTT
cdr3_aa: CASSLGSQPDRYINSPLHF

d_call: TRBD1
clone_size: many
v_call: TRBV7-9
j_call: TRBJ1-2
cdr3_nt: TGTGCCAGCAGCAAGGGGGCAAGTAACTATGGCTACACCTTC
cdr3_aa: CASSKGASNYGYTF

d_call: NA
clone_size: many
v_call: TRBV5-6
j_call: TRBJ2-7
cdr3_nt: TGTGCCAGCAGAGACGTCCGGAGAAACGAGCAGTACTTC
cdr3_aa: CASRDVRRNEQYF

d_call: NA
clone_size: many
v_call: TRBV18
j_call: TRBJ1-3
cdr3_nt: TGTGCCAGCTCACCAGTCACAGACTCTGGAAACACCATATATTTT
cdr3_aa: CASSPVTDSGNTIYF

d_call: NA
clone_size: few
v_call: TRBV6-1
j_call: TRBJ2-1
cdr3_nt: TGTGCCAGCAGACAGGGTCGGGGCTCCTACAATGAGCAGTTCTTC
cdr3_aa: CASRQGRGSYNEQFF

d_call: NA
clone_size: many
v_call: TRBV6-1
j_call: TRBJ2-3
cdr3_nt: TGTGCCAGCAGTCCTCAACTAGGGGGCACAGATACGCAGTATTTT
cdr3_aa: CASSPQLGGTDTQYF

d_call: TRBD2
clone_size: many
v_call: TRBV3-1
j_call: TRBJ2-2
cdr3_nt: TGTGCCAGCAGCCTGTTCGCTAGCGGGACCGGGGAGCTGTTTTTT
cdr3_aa: CASSLFASGTGELFF

d_call: TRBD1
clone_size: NA
v_call: TRBV7-2
j_call: TRBJ1-1
cdr3_nt: TGTGCCAGCAGCTTAGGGCAGGGACAGACTGCTTTCTTT
cdr3_aa: CASSLGQGQTAFF

d_call: NA
clone_size: NA
v_call: TRBV7-2
j_call: TRBJ1-2
cdr3_nt: TGTGCCAGCAGCCAGGGTGTGGCGTATGGCTACACCTTC
cdr3_aa: CASSQGVAYGYTF

d_call: NA
clone_size: many
v_call: TRBV20-1
j_call: TRBJ2-7
cdr3_nt: TGCAGTGCTAGGGGGGGTAGGTCCCCCTACGAGCAGTACTTC
cdr3_aa: CSARGGRSPYEQYF

d_call: TRBD1
clone_size: few
v_call: TRBV3-1
j_call: TRBJ1-3
cdr3_nt: TGTGCCAGCAGCCCGTACCCGGGACAGGTCTCTGGAAACACCATATATTTT
cdr3_aa: CASSPYPGQVSGNTIYF

d_call: NA
clone_size: many
v_call: TRBV28
j_call: TRBJ1-5
cdr3_nt: TGTGCCAGCAGTTTGGGCAGGCGGCAGCTCAATCAGCCCCAGCATTTT
cdr3_aa: CASSLGRRQLNQPQHF

d_call: TRBD1
clone_size: NA
v_call: TRBV6-5
j_call: TRBJ1-1
cdr3_nt: TGTGCCAGCAGTTACAGGGGGCCTGAAGCTTTCTTT
cdr3_aa: CASSYRGPEAFF

d_call: NA
clone_size: few
v_call: TRBV6-2/TRBV6-3
j_call: TRBJ2-3
cdr3_nt: TGTGCCAGCAGTTTGACTGTGACTAGCACAGATACGCAGTATTTT
cdr3_aa: CASSLTVTSTDTQYF

d_call: TRBD2
clone_size: many
v_call: TRBV29-1
j_call: TRBJ2-5
cdr3_nt: TGCAGCGTTGGGTCCCCAGCTAGCGGGAGGGAAGAGACCCAGTACTTC
cdr3_aa: CSVGSPASGREETQYF

d_call: NA
clone_size: few
v_call: TRBV20-1
j_call: TRBJ1-1
cdr3_nt: TGCAGTGCTCGTATCAAGAGCAGGGTGTCGAACACTGAAGCTTTCTTT
cdr3_aa: CSARIKSRVSNTEAFF

d_call: NA
clone_size: NA
v_call: TRBV7-9
j_call: TRBJ2-5
cdr3_nt: TGTGCCAGCAGCTCCGGACAGTCTTACCAAGAGACCCAGTACTTC
cdr3_aa: CASSSGQSYQETQYF

d_call: TRBD2
clone_size: few
v_call: TRBV19
j_call: TRBJ2-2
cdr3_nt: TGTGCCAGTAGTCTGCAACTAGCGGGATACACCGGGGAGCTGTTTTTT
cdr3_aa: CASSLQLAGYTGELFF

d_call: NA
clone_size: few
v_call: TRBV5-5
j_call: TRBJ2-3
cdr3_nt: TGTGCCAGCAGCTTGGAGGGGGAAGATACGCAGTATTTT
cdr3_aa: CASSLEGEDTQYF

d_call: NA
clone_size: NA
v_call: TRBV14
j_call: TRBJ1-2
cdr3_nt: TGTGCCAGCAGCCCGATGACTAACTATGGCTACACCTTC
cdr3_aa: CASSPMTNYGYTF

d_call: TRBD1
clone_size: few
v_call: TRBV18
j_call: TRBJ2-7
cdr3_nt: TGTGCCAGCTCAACTGAGGACAGGATGGAATACGAGCAGTACTTC
cdr3_aa: CASSTEDRMEYEQYF

d_call: TRBD1
clone_size: many
v_call: TRBV7-2
j_call: TRBJ2-7
cdr3_nt: TGTGCCAGCAGCTCGGACAGGGGCAGATCCGAGCAGTACTTC
cdr3_aa: CASSSDRGRSEQYF

d_call: NA
clone_size: many
v_call: TRBV7-9
j_call: TRBJ2-3
cdr3_nt: TGTGCCAGCAGCTCGGCCCTATGGGATACGCAGTATTTT
cdr3_aa: CASSSALWDTQYF

d_call: NA
clone_size: many
v_call: TRBV7-9
j_call: TRBJ1-1
cdr3_nt: TGTGCCAGCAGCTTTCAGGTTTCAGCTTTCTTT
cdr3_aa: CASSFQVSAFF

d_call: NA
clone_size: many
v_call: TRBV3-1
j_call: TRBJ1-6
cdr3_nt: TGTGCCAGCAGCCAAAGAGGGACTCCGTGGCCACCCCTCCACTTT
cdr3_aa: CASSQRGTPWPPLHF

d_call: TRBD2
clone_size: few
v_call: TRBV20-1
j_call: TRBJ2-1
cdr3_nt: TGCAGTGCGAGATTAGCGGGCTCCTACAATGAGCAGTTCTTC
cdr3_aa: CSARLAGSYNEQFF

d_call: TRBD1
clone_size: few
v_call: TRBV29-1
j_call: TRBJ2-4
cdr3_nt: TGCAGCGTTGAGGGACAGGGGGGTGCCAAAAACATTCAGTACTTC
cdr3_aa: CSVEGQGGAKNIQYF

d_call: TRBD1
clone_size: many
v_call: TRBV10-1
j_call: TRBJ2-3
cdr3_nt: TGCGCCAGCAGTGAGGACAGGGCAGATACGCAGTATTTT
cdr3_aa: CASSEDRADTQYF

d_call: NA
clone_size: NA
v_call: TRBV7-9
j_call: TRBJ1-3
cdr3_nt: TGTGCCAGCAGCCCCAAGCCTGGGAACCCCATATATTTT
cdr3_aa: CASSPKPGNPIYF

d_call: NA
clone_size: few
v_call: TRBV4-1
j_call: TRBJ1-4
cdr3_nt: TGCGCCAGCAGCCAGGTGCTTACTGTGAAACTGTTTTTT
cdr3_aa: CASSQVLTVKLFF

d_call: NA
clone_size: few
v_call: TRBV28
j_call: TRBJ1-3
cdr3_nt: TGTGCCAGCAGTTTACCTGCGGTCGGAAACACCATATATTTT
cdr3_aa: CASSLPAVGNTIYF

d_call: NA
clone_size: many
v_call: TRBV28
j_call: TRBJ2-7
cdr3_nt: TGTGCCAGCAGTTTAAGGGCATTGATATCCTACGAGCAGTACTTC
cdr3_aa: CASSLRALISYEQYF

d_call: NA
clone_size: many
v_call: TRBV6-1
j_call: TRBJ2-6
cdr3_nt: TGTGCCAGCTTGTTGGACTCTGGGGCCAACGTCCTGACTTTC
cdr3_aa: CASLLDSGANVLTF

d_call: TRBD2
clone_size: many
v_call: TRBV5-1
j_call: TRBJ2-7
cdr3_nt: TGCGCCAGCAGCTTGTTCACCGTACCGGGACTAGCGGGACAAACCTACGAGCAGTACTTC
cdr3_aa: CASSLFTVPGLAGQTYEQYF

d_call: TRBD2
clone_size: many
v_call: TRBV7-9
j_call: TRBJ2-7
cdr3_nt: TGTGCCAGCAGCGTTGGCCCGGGAGGGCGTTACGAGCAGTACTTC
cdr3_aa: CASSVGPGGRYEQYF

d_call: NA
clone_size: many
v_call: TRBV30
j_call: TRBJ2-7
cdr3_nt: TGTGCCTGGCGAACCTCAGACTACGAGCAGTACTTC
cdr3_aa: CAWRTSDYEQYF

d_call: TRBD1
clone_size: few
v_call: TRBV27
j_call: TRBJ1-1
cdr3_nt: TGTGCCAGCAGACAGACAGGGGGAGACACTGAAGCTTTCTTT
cdr3_aa: CASRQTGGDTEAFF

d_call: NA
clone_size: NA
v_call: TRBV13
j_call: TRBJ1-6
cdr3_nt: TGTGCCAGCAGCTCCCGGACAATCCCCACACCCCTCCACTTT
cdr3_aa: CASSSRTIPTPLHF

d_call: NA
clone_size: NA
v_call: TRBV19
j_call: TRBJ1-2
cdr3_nt: TGTGCCAGTAGCGAACGACTGTTACGGATCTATGGCTACACCTTC
cdr3_aa: CASSERLLRIYGYTF

d_call: TRBD2
clone_size: few
v_call: TRBV27
j_call: TRBJ2-2
cdr3_nt: TGTGCCAGCAGTTTATGGTCCGGGAGGCTTAACACCGGGGAGCTGTTTTTT
cdr3_aa: CASSLWSGRLNTGELFF

d_call: TRBD1
clone_size: many
v_call: TRBV18
j_call: TRBJ1-1
cdr3_nt: TGTGCCAGCTCACTCCAGGGGGTAGGAGGGACTGAAGCTTTCTTT
cdr3_aa: CASSLQGVGGTEAFF

d_call: TRBD1
clone_size: many
v_call: TRBV28
j_call: TRBJ2-5
cdr3_nt: TGTGCCAGCAGTCCTCCAGCCGGGGACAGGGACGGAGAGACCCAGTACTTC
cdr3_aa: CASSPPAGDRDGETQYF

d_call: NA
clone_size: many
v_call: TRBV4-3
j_call: TRBJ2-3
cdr3_nt: TGCGCCAGCAGCCCCAGACGCACAGATACGCAGTATTTT
cdr3_aa: CASSPRRTDTQYF

d_call: NA
clone_size: many
v_call: TRBV20-1
j_call: TRBJ1-5
cdr3_nt: TGCAGTGCTTCCCCCACTGGTTATAGCAATCAGCCCCAGCATTTT
cdr3_aa: CSASPTGYSNQPQHF